The 5 T cell receptor beta chains below all came from one sample that was sequenced in a study of beta chain features in type 1 diabetes. These receptors lack a known antigen. Notes on the study in general: For Type 1 diabetes patients, all four CD4+ subsets carried TCRB CDR3s that were moderately but significantly shorter.

The authors reverse transcribed all of the isolated RNA, so sequencing captured expressed TCRB transcripts. Measured with immunoSEQ multiplex PCR; TCRdb has only the in-frame clones, and not every one. This table holds 300,000 to 400,000 clones, 8.5% to 10% found once. Sequences were obtained from central memory CD4+ T cells from blood. The receptors were gathered from a man aged 30 to 39 with type 1 diabetes.

The J gene is TRBJ2-3, the V gene TRBV5-1; D is possibly TRBD1 (5 bases). Germline loops: CDR1 SGHRS, CDR2 YFSETQ. Deletions cut 0 bases from V and 0 bases from J, with 8 bases between. This CDR3 is built from 15 residues. The CDR3 region has the DNA TGCGCCAGCAGCTTGGGGCCAGGGAGCACAGATACGCAGTATTTT. This encodes CASSLGPGSTDTQYF. Full variable domain (rest looked up from reference TRBV5-1 and TRBJ2-3): KAGVTQTPRYLIKTRGQQVTLSCSPISGHRSVSWYQQTPGQGLQFLFEYFSETQRNKGNFPGRFSGRQFSNSRSEMNVSTLELGDSALYLCASSLGPGSTDTQYFGPGTRLTVL.

This clone was observed a few times. V is TRBV6-6 and J is TRBJ1-5, with D possibly TRBD1 on 6 matching bases. This CDR3 region has 14 residues. V lost 5 bases and J lost 5, with 13 bases in between. Looked up from germline, CDR1 is MNHNY and CDR2 is SVGAGI (reference sequence). The CDR3 is CASSKGGEYQPQHF. The CDR3 nucleotides read TGTGCCAGCAGTAAGGGGGGGGAATATCAGCCCCAGCATTTT.

This clone was detected ten times or more. The chain links TRBV19 to TRBJ1-5; D call uncertain. Germline V gene lookup returns CDR1 LNHDA and CDR2 SQIVND (reference sequence). Trimming removed 3 bases from V and 6 bases from J, with 9 bases in between. CDR3 size: 13 residues. CDR3 sequence: CASSIYVAQPQHF. The CDR3 coding sequence is TGTGCCAGTAGTATTTATGTGGCTCAGCCCCAGCATTTT.

This clone was detected a few times. The V and J genes are TRBV4-3 and TRBJ2-7; a weak D match, TRBD2 (5 bases). V was clipped by 5 bases and J by 5 bases, with 16 bases between them. The CDR3 is 14 amino acids. Germline V gene lookup returns CDR1 LGHNA and CDR2 YSLEER. The DNA for the CDR3 is TGCGCCAGCAGCTTGTACGTCGGAGGTGACGAGCAGTACTTC. Protein: CASSLYVGGDEQYF.

In its sample, this clone was seen a few times. The chain links TRBV18 to TRBJ1-2; possibly TRBD1 for D (5 bases). Trimming pared 3 bases from V and 7 bases from J, leaving 18 bases between. This CDR3 comprises 15 residues. Per germline, CDR1 KGHSH and CDR2 LQKENI. CDR3 DNA: TGTGCCAGCTCACCCCCATGGGGGGGTAGAGGTGGCTACACCTTC. This codes for CASSPPWGGRGGYTF.